Below are 29 T cell receptor beta chains sequenced from a single sample in a study of cytomegalovirus exposure and HLA in healthy donors. Researchers ran the PCR with 60 Vbeta and 13 Jbeta primers. Produced via immunoSEQ multiplex PCR; TCRdb's table is partial and in-frame only. The table includes about 160,000 clones, roughly 77% detected once. Material: PBMCs. Receptors were obtained from a man under 40 in good health and CMV-seropositive.

This sequence joins TRBV4-3 and TRBJ2-5; 7 nucleotides agree with TRBD1. The germline V gene has CDR1 LGHNA and CDR2 YSLEER. Trimming took 3 bases from V and 4 from J; bases not matched to a gene: 5. The CDR3 loop spans 14 amino acids. CDR3 sequence reads: CASSQYRGPETQYF. The CDR3 DNA is TGCGCCAGCAGCCAGTACAGGGGTCCAGAGACCCAGTACTTC.

The chain recombines TRBV7-2 with TRBJ2-1, with TRBD2 as a possible D gene (5 bases). Germline lookup yields CDR1 SGHTA and CDR2 FQGNSA. CDR3 size: 16 residues. The V end was cut by 1 base, the J end by 4 bases, with 14 bases between. CDR3 nucleotide sequence: TGTGCCAGCAGCTTAGTTAGGCTAGCAGTTTACAATGAGCAGTTCTTC. Translating it yields CASSLVRLAVYNEQFF.

In its sample, this clone was seen a few times. This sequence joins TRBV4-1 and TRBJ2-1, with a weak D call TRBD2 (7 bases). Germline V gene lookup returns CDR1 MGHRA and CDR2 YSYEKL. CDR3 length equals 16 residues. V was trimmed by 8 bases and J by 8 bases, leaving 25 bases between them. The CDR3 protein is CASHDRGGGATYEQFF. CDR3 coding DNA: TGCGCCAGCCACGACCGGGGTGGGGGGGCAACATATGAGCAGTTCTTC.

The chain has TRBV18 and TRBJ2-5; TRBD1 matches at 9 bases. Germline lookup yields CDR1 KGHSH and CDR2 LQKENI. The CDR3 length is 14 residues. V dropped 4 bases and J dropped 3; count of bases not matched to a gene: 3. CDR3 sequence (DNA): TGTGCCAGCTCACGCCGGGACAGGGAAGAGACCCAGTACTTC. It translates to CASSRRDREETQYF.

This chain connects TRBV6-5 to TRBJ1-5, with a possible D match to TRBD1 (5 bases). The CDR3 covers 14 residues. The V end was cut by 1 base, the J end by 7 bases, with 11 bases between. Germline V lookup: CDR1 MNHEY, CDR2 SVGAGI. CDR3 nucleotide sequence: TGTGCCAGCAGTTACTTTCAGCGGGGGCAGCCCCAGCATTTT. Amino acids: CASSYFQRGQPQHF.

The rearrangement joins TRBV5-6 to TRBJ1-6, with a possible D match to TRBD1 (6 bases). This CDR3 contains 15 residues. Germline assignment: CDR1 SGHDT and CDR2 YYEEEE. The V gene lost 4 bases and the J gene lost 8 bases, with 16 bases spanning the gap. The CDR3 here is CASSQETGKYSPLHF. In nucleotides, the CDR3 is TGTGCCAGCAGCCAGGAGACAGGCAAATATTCACCCCTCCACTTT.

For the CDR3, the DNA is TGCGCCAGCAGCCAGGCCCCTAGCGGGGGATCCCAAGAGACCCAGTACTTC. Amino acids: CASSQAPSGGSQETQYF. The chain recombines TRBV4-1 with TRBJ2-5; 10 nucleotides match TRBD2. CDR3 size: 17 residues. CDR1 and CDR2 (germline): MGHRA, YSYEKL. J lost 1 base, V lost 3 bases, and 8 bases had no gene match.

This clone has only a few counts. V usage is TRBV6-1 and J usage is TRBJ2-3, with 8 bases fitting TRBD2. V dropped 3 bases and J dropped 8; count of bases not matched to a gene: 10. CDR1 and CDR2 from the germline V gene are MNHNS and SASEGT. The CDR3 has 15 residues. The CDR3 region has the DNA TGTGCCAGCAGTGAGCGGGGGGTTCAATTTGGTACGCAGTATTTT. Amino acid sequence: CASSERGVQFGTQYF.

The chain couples TRBV7-9 to TRBJ1-5; D ambiguous. Trimming removed 3 bases at V and 0 bases at J, with 3 bases between. Germline CDR1 and CDR2: SEHNR and FQNEAQ (reference sequence). The CDR3 spans 13 residues. The CDR3 DNA reads TGTGCCAGCAGCTTTAGTAGCAATCAGCCCCAGCATTTT. Its translation: CASSFSSNQPQHF.

This sequence joins TRBV5-1 and TRBJ2-2; 8 bases line up with TRBD2. V dropped 2 bases and J dropped 0; count of bases not matched to a gene: 9. The CDR3 loop spans 18 amino acids. CDR1 and CDR2 (germline): SGHRS, YFSETQ. CDR3 residues: CASSLTISGGANTGELFF. The CDR3 nucleotides read TGCGCCAGCAGCTTAACAATCAGCGGGGGTGCGAACACCGGGGAGCTGTTTTTT. The entire variable domain, with the rest obtained from reference TRBV5-1 and TRBJ2-2, is as follows: KAGVTQTPRYLIKTRGQQVTLSCSPISGHRSVSWYQQTPGQGLQFLFEYFSETQRNKGNFPGRFSGRQFSNSRSEMNVSTLELGDSALYLCASSLTISGGANTGELFFGEGSRLTVL.

The sample holds one count of this clone. The gene calls are TRBV6-5 and TRBJ1-2; no firm D call. The length of the CDR3 is 15 residues. Germline V gene sequence: CDR1 MNHEY, CDR2 SVGAGI. V shed 0 bases and J shed 6 bases, with 14 bases lying between them. CDR3 in DNA: TGTGCCAGCAGTTACTCGAATAGGGAGAAGAATGGCTACACCTTC. It specifies CASSYSNREKNGYTF.

The chain is built from TRBV18 and TRBJ2-7, with 11 nucleotides matching TRBD2. The V and J ends lost 3 bases and 4 bases, in that order; junction bases with no gene match: 5. The CDR3 length is 15 residues. Germline V CDR1 and CDR2: KGHSH, LQKENI. CDR3 sequence reads: CASSPSTSGIYEQYF. CDR3 DNA: TGTGCCAGCTCACCCTCGACTAGCGGGATTTACGAGCAGTACTTC.

The chain has TRBV28 and TRBJ2-7; D ambiguous. The ends were cut back, 5 bases at V and 3 bases at J, with 5 bases in the middle. The V gene's germline CDR1 is MDHEN and CDR2 SYDVKM. CDR3 length equals 11 residues. The CDR3 sequence is CASSVRYEQYF. In DNA, the CDR3 is TGTGCCAGCAGTGTCCGCTACGAGCAGTACTTC. The whole variable domain, remainder taken from reference TRBV28 and TRBJ2-7, is DVKVTQSSRYLVKRTGEKVFLECVQDMDHENMFWYRQDPGLGLRLIYFSYDVKMKEKGDIPEGYSVSREKKERFSLILESASTNQTSMYLCASSVRYEQYFGPGTRLTVT.

The chain employs TRBV30 and TRBJ1-4, with TRBD1 identical over 7 bases. With V trimmed by 0 bases and J by 8 bases, 6 bases remained unmatched. Germline V lookup: CDR1 GTSNPN, CDR2 SVGIG (reference sequence). CDR3 length: 14 residues. The CDR3 DNA follows: TGTGCCTGGAGTGTACAGGGGCAGCAGGAAAAACTGTTTTTT. This sequence encodes CAWSVQGQQEKLFF.

V and J are TRBV30 and TRBJ2-2, with D unclear. CDR3 length: 17 residues. The V end lost 2 bases, the J end lost 2 bases, and 18 bases lay between the germline ends. Germline V gene sequence: CDR1 GTSNPN, CDR2 SVGIG (reference sequence). The CDR3: CAWSPHRLNLNTGELFF. Written as DNA, the CDR3 is TGTGCCTGGAGTCCACACCGACTGAACCTAAACACCGGGGAGCTGTTTTTT.

The rearrangement joins TRBV2 to TRBJ2-7; D might be TRBD2 (6 bases). The V gene lost 8 bases and the J gene lost 4 bases, with 21 bases spanning the gap. This CDR3 contains 15 residues. From germline, CDR1 is SNHLY and CDR2 FYNNEI. CDR3 loop: CASREGLATPYEQYF. In DNA, the CDR3 is TGTGCCAGCCGGGAAGGGCTAGCGACCCCTTACGAGCAGTACTTC.

V and J are TRBV5-6 and TRBJ2-7, with 9 bases aligning to TRBD2. Germline loops: CDR1 SGHDT, CDR2 YYEEEE. V shed 2 bases and J 4 bases; nucleotides not matched to a gene: 4. This CDR3 has 14 amino acids. The CDR3: CASSLGLAKYEQYF. The CDR3 DNA follows: TGTGCCAGCAGCTTAGGACTAGCGAAGTACGAGCAGTACTTC.

The chain has TRBV7-2 and TRBJ2-5, with unresolved D. V lost 3 bases and J lost 2, with 7 bases in between. Germline assignment: CDR1 SGHTA and CDR2 FQGNSA. CDR3 length: 13 amino acids. CDR3 amino acids: CASSLGLQETQYF. The CDR3 nucleotides read TGTGCCAGCAGCTTGGGCTTGCAAGAGACCCAGTACTTC. Full variable domain (outside the CDR3, taken from reference TRBV7-2 and TRBJ2-5): GAGVSQSPSNKVTEKGKDVELRCDPISGHTALYWYRQSLGQGLEFLIYFQGNSAPDKSGLPSDRFSAERTGGSVSTLTIQRTQQEDSAVYLCASSLGLQETQYFGPGTRLLVL.

V gene TRBV9 combines with J gene TRBJ2-5, with D perhaps TRBD2 (5 bases). This CDR3 has 15 amino acids. V shed 0 bases and J shed 1 base, with 10 bases lying between them. In germline, CDR1 is SGDLS, CDR2 YYNGEE. CDR3 in DNA: TGTGCCAGCAGCGTAGCTGTGCGGGCCCAAGAGACCCAGTACTTC. Translation: CASSVAVRAQETQYF.

V gene TRBV11-3 combines with J gene TRBJ2-7; 7 nucleotides line up with TRBD1. After removal of 9 bases from V and 0 bases from J, the junction contained 2 bases not matched to a gene. CDR1 and CDR2 (germline): SGHNT, YENEEA. The CDR3 is 12 residues long. CDR3 coding DNA: TGTGCCAGTCGACAGGGCTCCTACGAGCAGTACTTC. Translated: CASRQGSYEQYF.

This chain links TRBV19 with TRBJ1-6, with D unclear. V lost 5 bases to trimming and J lost 10 bases, with 12 bases between them. In germline, CDR1 is LNHDA, CDR2 SQIVND (reference sequence). CDR3 length equals 13 residues. CDR3 sequence (DNA): TGTGCCAGTAGTCTCCTGGAGATCTCACCCCTCCACTTT. Protein sequence: CASSLLEISPLHF.

This clone was counted a few times. The chain employs TRBV2 and TRBJ2-1; no reliable D call. Germline V CDR1 and CDR2: SNHLY, FYNNEI. The CDR3 totals 15 residues. V lost 6 bases and J 3 bases, leaving 15 bases between the germline ends. The DNA for the CDR3 is TGTGCCAGCAGGGTTGAAACAGCTCTCTACAATGAGCAGTTCTTC. Protein sequence: CASRVETALYNEQFF.

The V gene is TRBV30, the J gene TRBJ1-1; D not resolved. Germline V lookup: CDR1 GTSNPN, CDR2 SVGIG (reference sequence). The V end lost 2 bases, the J end lost 0 bases, and 22 bases lay between the germline ends. The CDR3 length is 18 residues. CDR3 nucleotide sequence: TGTGCCTGGAGTCGATACGCCGATCCAGCCACTATGAACACTGAAGCTTTCTTT. Protein: CAWSRYADPATMNTEAFF. The entire variable domain, with the rest obtained from reference TRBV30 and TRBJ1-1, is as follows: SQTIHQWPATLVQPVGSPLSLECTVEGTSNPNLYWYRQAAGRGLQLLFYSVGIGQISSEVPQNLSASRPQDRQFILSSKKLLLSDSGFYLCAWSRYADPATMNTEAFFGQGTRLTVV.

V gene TRBV28 combines with J gene TRBJ2-5; 9 nucleotides agree with TRBD1. Germline CDR1 reads MDHEN; CDR2 reads SYDVKM. With 4 bases clipped from V and 6 bases from J, the junction kept 12 bases outside the gene matches. The CDR3 has 16 amino acids. The CDR3 region is CASSSPGTGRMKTQYF. DNA for the CDR3: TGTGCCAGCAGTTCCCCCGGGACAGGGCGGATGAAGACCCAGTACTTC.

This chain uses TRBV30 with TRBJ1-6; D possibly corresponds to TRBD1 (6 bases). CDR1 is GTSNPN, CDR2 SVGIG, per germline (reference sequence). This CDR3 contains 17 residues. V was trimmed by 1 base and J by 3 bases, leaving 16 bases between them. The CDR3, as DNA: TGTGCCTGGAGTGCCGAAGCGGGGGGCCTCTATAATTCACCCCTCCACTTT. It encodes CAWSAEAGGLYNSPLHF.

The rearrangement links TRBV29-1 to TRBJ1-1; D perhaps matches TRBD1 (5 bases). CDR1 is SQVTM and CDR2 is ANQGSEA in the germline V gene. V was clipped by 3 bases and J by 5 bases, with 13 bases between them. The CDR3 totals 13 residues. CDR3 coding DNA: TGCAGCGTTGATTTATGGCAGGGAACTGAAGCTTTCTTT. As protein: CSVDLWQGTEAFF.

The chain links TRBV18 to TRBJ2-7; the D is unclear. The CDR3 runs 14 residues. V gave up 3 bases and J gave up 0 bases, with 9 bases separating them. Germline assignment: CDR1 KGHSH and CDR2 LQKENI. CDR3 sequence: CASSPSRSSYEQYF. The CDR3 DNA reads as TGTGCCAGCTCACCTAGTAGGAGCTCCTACGAGCAGTACTTC.

The chain uses TRBV7-9 and TRBJ1-1; D perhaps matches TRBD1 (6 bases). CDR3 length equals 14 residues. CDR1 and CDR2 (germline): SEHNR, FQNEAQ (reference sequence). The V end lost 3 bases, the J end lost 3 bases, and 11 bases lay between the germline ends. Here the CDR3 DNA reads TGTGCCAGCAGCTTCCAAGGGACATACACTGAAGCTTTCTTT. Encoded protein: CASSFQGTYTEAFF.

The chain uses TRBV4-1 and TRBJ2-7; tentative D call: TRBD1 (5 bases). This CDR3 is built from 16 residues. The germline gives CDR1 MGHRA, CDR2 YSYEKL. The V and J ends lost 1 base and 0 bases respectively, with 13 bases between them. The CDR3 loop is CASSQVAQESSYEQYF. The CDR3 region has the DNA TGCGCCAGCAGCCAAGTAGCACAGGAGAGCTCCTACGAGCAGTACTTC.